The 4 T cell receptor beta chains presented below share a single source sample, sequenced in a study of a mutant IDH1 vaccine in newly diagnosed glioma. Their antigens remain unidentified. Time point specified: week 47, end of study. Doses comprised 300 ug of mutant IDH1 20-mer peptide each, plus topical imiquimod. Only in-frame clones appear in the TCRdb table, and some are missing; sequencing was by immunoSEQ multiplex PCR. The data contain tens of thousands of clones, roughly 82% of them singletons. Sequenced material: PBMCs, taken from a glioma patient whose treatment included an IDH1 peptide vaccine. The receptors derive from a man aged 18 to 29 with glioma. Some clones in this sample may be carry-over from other donors' samples.

The chain recombines TRBV30 with TRBJ1-5; tentative D call: TRBD1 (6 bases). V was trimmed by 0 bases and J by 4 bases, leaving 10 bases between them. From germline, CDR1 is GTSNPN and CDR2 SVGIG (reference sequence). CDR3 length: 14 amino acids. In DNA, the CDR3 is TGTGCCTGGAGTGTACCCACAGGGAATCAGCCCCAGCATTTT. Its translation is CAWSVPTGNQPQHF.

The sample holds a few counts of this clone. The V gene is TRBV4-2, the J gene TRBJ2-7; TRBD1 or TRBD2 may be the D gene (6 bases each). Trimming stripped 0 bases from V and 7 bases from J, with 19 bases between. This CDR3 has 16 residues. Germline CDR1 is LGHNA and CDR2 is YNFKEQ. CDR3 bases: TGTGCCAGCAGCCAAGATGGGGTGGGAAGGGGGAGGGAGCAGTACTTC. Translated: CASSQDGVGRGREQYF.

This chain uses TRBV19 with TRBJ2-1; tentatively, D is TRBD2 (6 bases). The CDR3 is made up of 14 amino acids. Looked up from germline, CDR1 is LNHDA and CDR2 is SQIVND (reference sequence). V lost 8 bases to trimming and J lost 6 bases, with 17 bases between them. As DNA, the CDR3 is TGTGCCAGTGATAGTCGGGCGGGAAGCAATGAGCAGTTCTTC. The encoded protein is CASDSRAGSNEQFF.

The chain has TRBV7-2 and TRBJ1-2, with a tentative D call TRBD1 (6 bases). The V end was cut by 3 bases, the J end by 2 bases, with 7 bases between. The CDR3 consists of 13 residues. Germline CDR1 is SGHTA and CDR2 is FQGNSA. CDR3 sequence: CASSFDRNYGYTF. In DNA form, the CDR3 reads TGTGCCAGCAGCTTCGACAGGAACTATGGCTACACCTTC.